This T cell receptor beta chain emerged from a study of blood T cell repertoires in COVID-19. Background on the study: Acute-phase and convalescent COVID-19 samples originated in the United States, Italy and Spain. PBMCs, B-cell-depleted T cells, or T cells were the source of the cDNA or gDNA that made up the material.

Libraries were prepared by immunoSEQ multiplex PCR; TCRdb keeps only in-frame clonotypes and omits some of them. Among 210,000 or so clones listed, about four fifths were seen once. Seattle's cohort entered during active infection and was followed longitudinally. Sequenced input: peripheral blood. This TCR came from a woman at least 80 years old with COVID-19, enrolled during active disease.

In DNA, the CDR3 is TGTGCCAGCCGTGGGGATTGGACAGGGACCTACGAGCAGTACTTC. This codes for CASRGDWTGTYEQYF. The chain carries TRBV28 and TRBJ2-7; TRBD1 matches at 8 bases. The CDR3 loop spans 15 amino acids. Germline V CDR1 and CDR2: MDHEN, SYDVKM. Trimming removed 8 bases from V and 2 bases from J; junction bases left unmatched: 11.